This TCR beta chain was identified during a study of CD8+ T cells in alopecia areata. The overall study: Patients given treatment had severity scored by the percentage of scalp area affected. Findings and caveats of the study: The link between baseline CD8+ expansion and response remains uncertain with one nonresponder. Both scalp clonality and the expanded CD8+ clones among the top 100 showed a significant decrease with tofacitinib.

Note on this clone: Its antigen is unknown.

Germline CDR1 is SGDLS and CDR2 is YYNGEE. CDR3 size: 14 residues. The V and J ends lost 0 bases and 3 bases respectively, with 7 bases between them. Treatment in this sample: oral pan-JAK inhibitor, 5-10 mg twice daily. Cell sorting on a FACSAria was used to separate CD4+ and CD8+ T cells from the PBMCs. After isolation, RNA underwent reverse transcription to generate cDNA as the sequencing template. Sequenced by immunoSEQ multiplex PCR; TCRdb stores in-frame clones only, minus some. The repertoire has some 180,000 clones, less than 70% of them found once; the top ten carry 10% to 12%. The sample in question was CD8+ T cells sorted from blood, obtained at week 24, from a patient treated with tofacitinib. The chain combines TRBV9 with TRBJ1-3; no reliable D call. The sequence came from a human donor with alopecia areata. CDR3 in amino acids: CASSVEGSGNTIYF. The DNA of the CDR3 is TGTGCCAGCAGCGTAGAGGGAAGTGGAAACACCATATATTTT. Together with reference TRBV9 and TRBJ1-3, the CDR3 gives the full variable domain: DSGVTQTPKHLITATGQRVTLRCSPRSGDLSVYWYQQSLDQGLQFLIQYYNGEERAKGNILERFSAQQFPDLHSELNLSSLELGDSALYFCASSVEGSGNTIYFGEGSWLTVV.